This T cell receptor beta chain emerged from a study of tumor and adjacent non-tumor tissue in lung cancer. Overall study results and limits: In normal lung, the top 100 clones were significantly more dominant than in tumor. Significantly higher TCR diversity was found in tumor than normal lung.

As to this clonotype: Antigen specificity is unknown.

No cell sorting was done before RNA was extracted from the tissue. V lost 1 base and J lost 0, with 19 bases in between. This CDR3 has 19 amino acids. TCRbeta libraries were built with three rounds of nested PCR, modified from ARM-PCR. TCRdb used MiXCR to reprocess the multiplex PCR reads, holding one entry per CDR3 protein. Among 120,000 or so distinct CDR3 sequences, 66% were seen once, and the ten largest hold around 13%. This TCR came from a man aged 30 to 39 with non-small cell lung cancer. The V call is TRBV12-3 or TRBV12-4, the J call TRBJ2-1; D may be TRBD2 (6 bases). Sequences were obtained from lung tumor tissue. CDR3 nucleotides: TGTGCCAGCAGTTTAGGGACTAACGGAGGTGGACTCTCCTACAATGAGCAGTTCTTC. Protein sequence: CASSLGTNGGGLSYNEQFF.